This is a list of T cell receptor beta chains from one sample in a study of T cell responses to AZD1222 COVID-19 vaccine. The method was immunoSEQ multiplex PCR; TCRdb's version includes in-frame clones alone and lacks a portion of them. The table has approximately 100,000 clones, 85% seen once. The sample was peripheral blood, taken 28 days after the second AZD1222 dose. The receptors derive from an adult who received the AZD1222 COVID-19 vaccine. Each CDR3 is given with its conserved first and last residue. Fields, in order: V gene, D gene, J gene, clone size, CDR3 DNA, CDR3 protein. A D gene is named only where the DNA matches it firmly. Some rows have no size entry. The others give once, few or many, or a class for an expanded clone.

V gene: TRBV28; D gene: TRBD2; J gene: TRBJ2-5; clone size: -; CDR3 DNA: TGTGCCAGCAGCCCCGGACTAGCGGGAGTAAATCAAGAGACCCAGTACTTC; CDR3 protein: CASSPGLAGVNQETQYF
V gene: TRBV7-3; D gene: -; J gene: TRBJ2-2; clone size: -; CDR3 DNA: TGTGCCAGCAGCTTAAGCCCCCAGAGAGCGCGGAACACCGGGGAGCTGTTTTTT; CDR3 protein: CASSLSPQRARNTGELFF
V gene: TRBV18; D gene: -; J gene: TRBJ2-2; clone size: -; CDR3 DNA: TGTGCCAGCTCACCACCTTCTGACTCCACCGGGGAGCTGTTTTTT; CDR3 protein: CASSPPSDSTGELFF
V gene: TRBV3-1/TRBV3-2; D gene: TRBD2; J gene: TRBJ2-1; clone size: -; CDR3 DNA: TGTGCCAGCAGCCAAGTGACTAGCTTTGCAGGTGAGCAGTTCTTC; CDR3 protein: CASSQVTSFAGEQFF
V gene: TRBV4-3; D gene: -; J gene: TRBJ2-1; clone size: -; CDR3 DNA: TGCGCCAGCAGCCAGACGGGCGACTACAATGAGCAGTTCTTC; CDR3 protein: CASSQTGDYNEQFF
V gene: TRBV28; D gene: TRBD1; J gene: TRBJ2-3; clone size: -; CDR3 DNA: TGTGCCAGCAGTTTCCCCGGCGGACAGGGAAGCACAGATACGCAGTATTTT; CDR3 protein: CASSFPGGQGSTDTQYF
V gene: TRBV9; D gene: -; J gene: TRBJ2-2; clone size: -; CDR3 DNA: TGTGCCAGCAGCGCCGGACTCGGGGAGCTGTTTTTT; CDR3 protein: CASSAGLGELFF
V gene: TRBV28; D gene: TRBD2; J gene: TRBJ2-5; clone size: -; CDR3 DNA: TGTGCCAGCAATCGACTAGCGGGAGTGAGGGAGACCCAGTACTTC; CDR3 protein: CASNRLAGVRETQYF
V gene: TRBV7-2; D gene: -; J gene: TRBJ2-7; clone size: -; CDR3 DNA: TGTGCCAGCAGCCTTGCTAATGGGCCCTACGAGCAGTACTTC; CDR3 protein: CASSLANGPYEQYF
V gene: TRBV10-3; D gene: -; J gene: TRBJ1-5; clone size: -; CDR3 DNA: TGTGCCGTACTGGCCGAAACTGGGCAGCCCCAGCATTTT; CDR3 protein: CAVLAETGQPQHF
V gene: TRBV29-1; D gene: -; J gene: TRBJ1-1; clone size: once; CDR3 DNA: TGCAGCGTTGTTCGTTACAGTCCGTTCACTGAAGCTTTCTTT; CDR3 protein: CSVVRYSPFTEAFF
V gene: TRBV11-2; D gene: -; J gene: TRBJ1-2; clone size: -; CDR3 DNA: TGTGCCAGCAGAGGTTTCCGGGGGCAGGGCTATGGCTACACCTTC; CDR3 protein: CASRGFRGQGYGYTF
V gene: TRBV5-1; D gene: TRBD1; J gene: TRBJ2-3; clone size: -; CDR3 DNA: TGCGCCAGCAGCTCCCGACAGGGGGCAAGCACAGATACGCAGTATTTT; CDR3 protein: CASSSRQGASTDTQYF
V gene: TRBV19; D gene: -; J gene: TRBJ2-2; clone size: -; CDR3 DNA: TGTGCCAGTAGTATAGATCTGGCAGGGTGGACCGGGGAGCTGTTTTTT; CDR3 protein: CASSIDLAGWTGELFF
V gene: TRBV19; D gene: -; J gene: TRBJ1-2; clone size: once; CDR3 DNA: TGTGCCAGCAGGACAGACAGTAACTATGGCTACACCTTC; CDR3 protein: CASRTDSNYGYTF
V gene: TRBV4-3; D gene: TRBD2; J gene: TRBJ2-2; clone size: few; CDR3 DNA: TGCGCCAGCAGCCACCCCACTAGCGTCGGAGTTCTCACCGGGGAGCTGTTTTTT; CDR3 protein: CASSHPTSVGVLTGELFF
V gene: TRBV5-7; D gene: TRBD2; J gene: TRBJ2-7; clone size: -; CDR3 DNA: TGTGCCAGCAGCTTGGGAGGGAGGGCCACCTCCAACGAGCAGTACTTC; CDR3 protein: CASSLGGRATSNEQYF